Presented here are 29 T cell receptor beta chains from one specimen sequenced in a study of cytomegalovirus exposure and HLA in healthy donors (dated 2017 in TCRdb). Preparation of the library involved the immunoSEQ multiplex PCR assay. The clones in this table, taken by TCRdb from immuneACCESS, are in-frame only. Not every clone is retained; where verified, under half of the shortfall comes from an unresolved V gene, and the cause of the rest is unknown. Counted in this sample were about 160,000 clones; about nine tenths of them appeared once. Approximately 5% of the sample is in the top ten clones. The specimen sequenced was PBMCs. Source of these receptors: a woman younger than 45 in good health and CMV-seronegative.

In its sample, this clone was seen once. CDR3 in amino acids: CASSPSVGRTTEAFF. CDR3 nucleotide sequence: TGTGCCAGCAGCCCCAGCGTGGGTCGGACCACTGAAGCTTTCTTT. V gene TRBV7-6 combines with J gene TRBJ1-1; D not resolved. The CDR3 spans 15 residues. V lost 5 bases, J lost 4 bases, and 17 bases lay in between. Germline-derived CDR1 and CDR2 are SGHVS and FNYEAQ.

The chain employs TRBV13 and TRBJ2-2; 7 positions match TRBD2. Trimming cost V 1 base and J 4 bases; bases outside gene matches: 3. The CDR3 loop spans 15 amino acids. CDR1 is PRHDT, CDR2 FYEKMQ, per germline (reference sequence). The DNA of the CDR3 is TGTGCCAGCAGCTTAGCGGGAGGAGGCACCGGGGAGCTGTTTTTT. This codes for CASSLAGGGTGELFF.

The chain links TRBV6-4 to TRBJ1-5; D may be TRBD1 (5 bases). Trimming took off 7 bases at V and 4 bases at J, with 14 bases between the two ends. There are 14 residues in the CDR3. Germline-derived CDR1 and CDR2 are MRHNA and SNTAGT. The CDR3 sequence: CASIWSGTNQPQHF. CDR3 nucleotides: TGTGCCAGCATCTGGTCAGGGACTAATCAGCCCCAGCATTTT.

The V call is TRBV18, the J call TRBJ1-3; TRBD1 might be the D (5 bases). Germline-derived CDR1 and CDR2 are KGHSH and LQKENI. V was cut by 3 bases and J by 1 base, with 13 bases left in between. The CDR3 covers 16 residues. CDR3 residues: CASSPSGRRSGNTIYF. DNA of the CDR3: TGTGCCAGCTCACCGTCGGGACGGAGATCTGGAAACACCATATATTTT.

This chain connects TRBV6-1 to TRBJ1-5, with D maybe TRBD1 (5 bases). Trimming took off 3 bases at V and 0 bases at J, with 15 bases between the two ends. The CDR3 loop spans 17 amino acids. Germline CDR1 and CDR2: MNHNS and SASEGT. The CDR3 bases are TGTGCCAGCAGTGATGGTCGGGGGTTTCATAGCAATCAGCCCCAGCATTTT. This translates into CASSDGRGFHSNQPQHF.

This clone was detected only once. The gene calls are TRBV9 and TRBJ2-2; TRBD2 matches 8 bases. Germline CDR1 SGDLS, CDR2 YYNGEE. The CDR3 spans 15 residues. V was pared by 3 bases and J by 4 bases, with 5 bases of the junction left unmatched. The CDR3 coding sequence is TGTGCCAGCAGCGCCGGGACTAGTTCCACCGGGGAGCTGTTTTTT. Protein product: CASSAGTSSTGELFF.

The chain joins TRBV7-6 to TRBJ1-1; perhaps TRBD1 as D (5 bases). V dropped 2 bases and J dropped 8 bases, with 12 bases sitting between them. Germline values: CDR1 SGHVS, CDR2 FNYEAQ. This CDR3 comprises 13 residues. CDR3 region: CASSLHGTDEAFF. The CDR3, as DNA: TGTGCCAGCAGCTTACACGGGACGGACGAAGCTTTCTTT.

The rearrangement links TRBV29-1 to TRBJ1-1, with TRBD1 identical over 7 bases. V shed 4 bases and J 0 bases; nucleotides not matched to a gene: 2. CDR1 is SQVTM, CDR2 ANQGSEA, per germline. The CDR3 totals 13 residues. The CDR3 region is CSVGTGVNTEAFF. The CDR3 DNA sequence: TGCAGCGTTGGAACAGGGGTGAACACTGAAGCTTTCTTT.

The V and J genes are TRBV30 and TRBJ1-1; 8 bases are a match to TRBD1. The CDR3 has 13 residues. The germline V gene encodes CDR1 GTSNPN and CDR2 SVGIG (reference sequence). With 8 bases clipped from V and 7 bases from J, the junction kept 12 bases outside the gene matches. CDR3 in DNA: TGTGCCGCGAGAGGCAGGGGGCCTTTTGAAGCTTTCTTT. It encodes CAARGRGPFEAFF.

V is TRBV5-1 and J is TRBJ1-1, with 8 bases lining up with TRBD1. V dropped 0 bases and J dropped 6; count of bases not matched to a gene: 7. From germline, CDR1 is SGHRS and CDR2 YFSETQ. This CDR3 comprises 15 residues. The CDR3 nucleotides read TGCGCCAGCAGCTTGGGCACTCAGGGGGCCGCTGAAGCTTTCTTT. This encodes CASSLGTQGAAEAFF.

The chain links TRBV7-9 to TRBJ1-2, with 9 nucleotides matching TRBD1. The CDR3 spans 13 residues. Unmatched junction bases numbered 10, after V lost 6 bases and J lost 11 bases. CDR1 SEHNR and CDR2 FQNEAQ come from the germline V gene (reference sequence). CDR3 amino acids: CASRLPGQGWYTF. In DNA form, the CDR3 reads TGTGCCAGCAGGCTCCCGGGACAGGGATGGTACACCTTC. The full variable domain, with the rest looked up from reference TRBV7-9 and TRBJ1-2, is DTGVSQNPRHKITKRGQNVTFRCDPISEHNRLYWYRQTLGQGPEFLTYFQNEAQLEKSRLLSDRFSAERPKGSFSTLEIQRTEQGDSAMYLCASRLPGQGWYTFGSGTRLTVV.

The rearrangement uses TRBV4-3 and TRBJ2-7, with D tentatively TRBD1 (6 bases). This CDR3 spans 14 amino acids. Per the germline V gene, CDR1 is LGHNA and CDR2 is YSLEER. V gave up 3 bases and J gave up 3 bases, with 12 bases separating them. The CDR3 here is CASSQGATDYEQYF. CDR3 DNA sequence: TGCGCCAGCAGCCAGGGGGCCACGGACTACGAGCAGTACTTC.

The chain has TRBV2 and TRBJ1-3; D possibly corresponds to TRBD1 (5 bases). The CDR3 consists of 14 residues. V was pared by 7 bases and J by 0 bases, with 10 bases between. The germline CDR1 and CDR2 sequences are SNHLY and FYNNEI. The DNA for the CDR3 is TGTGCCAGCATGGGCAGGGTCTCTGGAAACACCATATATTTT. It yields the protein CASMGRVSGNTIYF. The variable domain in full, with the rest retrieved from reference TRBV2 and TRBJ1-3, is EPEVTQTPSHQVTQMGQEVILRCVPISNHLYFYWYRQILGQKVEFLVSFYNNEISEKSEIFDDQFSVERPDGSNFTLKIRSTKLEDSAMYFCASMGRVSGNTIYFGEGSWLTVV.

This chain uses TRBV5-6 with TRBJ1-4, with 7 bases lining up with TRBD1. The CDR3 is 16 residues long. V gave up 3 bases and J gave up 2 bases; unmatched junction bases: 7. The germline V gene encodes CDR1 SGHDT and CDR2 YYEEEE. CDR3 nucleotides: TGTGCCAGCAGCTACAGACAGGGTGGGACTAATGAAAAACTGTTTTTT. Translated, it gives CASSYRQGGTNEKLFF.

This clone showed up just a few times. The chain joins TRBV2 to TRBJ2-7; D possibly corresponds to TRBD1 (5 bases). The CDR3 is 13 residues long. CDR1 and CDR2 from the germline V gene are SNHLY and FYNNEI. The V end was cut by 3 bases, the J end by 1 base, with 7 bases between. For the CDR3, the DNA is TGTGCCAGCAGTGACAGGGTATCCTACGAGCAGTACTTC. It codes for CASSDRVSYEQYF.

The CDR3 DNA is TGCGCCAGCAGCCTTAGTACCGGGACAGGGGACGCCTATGGCTACACCTTC. Amino acid sequence: CASSLSTGTGDAYGYTF. This sequence joins TRBV4-3 and TRBJ1-2, with TRBD1 matching 10 bases. In germline, CDR1 is LGHNA, CDR2 YSLEER. After removal of 4 bases from V and 4 bases from J, the junction contained 12 bases not matched to a gene. The CDR3 runs 17 residues.

J is TRBJ1-5 and V is TRBV5-7; 7 bases map to TRBD1. TRBV5-7 is reported as an ORF; its role is uncertain. The CDR3 spans 14 residues. V dropped 5 bases and J dropped 6; count of bases not matched to a gene: 8. CDR3 in amino acids: CASRGDRRAQPQHF. The CDR3 DNA reads as TGTGCCAGCAGGGGGGACAGACGGGCTCAGCCCCAGCATTTT.

V usage is TRBV20-1 and J usage is TRBJ2-7; no clear D gene. This CDR3 comprises 11 residues. Germline V gives CDR1 DFQATT, CDR2 SNEGSKA (reference sequence). Trimming removed 4 bases from V and 2 bases from J, with 6 bases in between. The CDR3 loop is CSATDTYEQYF. The CDR3 nucleotides read TGCAGTGCTACGGATACCTACGAGCAGTACTTC.

The chain is built from TRBV5-1 and TRBJ2-1; 8 nucleotides match TRBD2. CDR1 and CDR2 (germline): SGHRS, YFSETQ. Trimming took 4 bases from V and 5 from J; bases not matched to a gene: 8. The CDR3 contains 15 residues. Written as DNA, the CDR3 is TGCGCCAGCAGCCCGCGGCGGGGGGCAGACAATGAGCAGTTCTTC. As protein: CASSPRRGADNEQFF.

This chain joins TRBV5-6 and TRBJ1-5; 7 bases match TRBD1. Per germline, CDR1 SGHDT and CDR2 YYEEEE. The CDR3 extends over 14 amino acids. V lost 2 bases, J lost 4 bases, and 3 bases stayed unmatched. The DNA for the CDR3 is TGTGCCAGCAGCTTACAGGGGCGGAATCAGCCCCAGCATTTT. This translates into CASSLQGRNQPQHF.

The J gene is TRBJ2-7, the V gene TRBV29-1, with unresolved D. V lost 0 bases and J 2 bases, leaving 5 bases between the germline ends. The CDR3 contains 12 residues. CDR1 and CDR2 (germline): SQVTM, ANQGSEA. Written as DNA, the CDR3 is TGCAGCGTTGAAGATCAGGCCTACGAGCAGTACTTC. Its translation is CSVEDQAYEQYF.

The chain couples TRBV5-1 to TRBJ2-7; D gene uncertain. The CDR3 covers 13 residues. Germline loops: CDR1 SGHRS, CDR2 YFSETQ. Trimming removed 0 bases from V and 3 bases from J, with 7 bases in between. CDR3 amino acids: CASSLAESYEQYF. CDR3 sequence (DNA): TGCGCCAGCAGCTTGGCGGAGAGCTACGAGCAGTACTTC.

The chain recombines TRBV7-9 with TRBJ2-3, with D perhaps TRBD2 (6 bases). This CDR3 has 16 residues. The V gene's germline CDR1 is SEHNR and CDR2 FQNEAQ (reference sequence). Between the trimmed V and J ends, which lost 1 base and 6 bases, there was a span of 17 bases. The CDR3 reads CASSLGLDAWSDTQYF. In DNA, the CDR3 is TGTGCCAGCAGCTTAGGACTAGACGCGTGGAGCGATACGCAGTATTTT.

This chain joins TRBV4-1 and TRBJ2-2, with D perhaps being TRBD1 or TRBD2 (6 bases each). The CDR3 is 14 residues long. The ends were cut back, 1 base at V and 9 bases at J, with 12 bases in the middle. CDR1 is MGHRA and CDR2 is YSYEKL in the germline V gene. The CDR3 here is CASSQVGGSWELFF. The CDR3 region has the DNA TGCGCCAGCAGCCAAGTAGGGGGGTCGTGGGAGCTGTTTTTT.

This chain joins TRBV4-2 and TRBJ1-2, with 7 nucleotides matching TRBD1. The CDR3 has 17 residues. Germline values: CDR1 LGHNA, CDR2 YNFKEQ. V shed 0 bases, J shed 3 bases, and the junction held 10 bases outside the gene matches. CDR3 coding DNA: TGTGCCAGCAGCCAAGATTCGAGGACAGGCGACGACTATGGCTACACCTTC. Its protein product is CASSQDSRTGDDYGYTF.

The chain has TRBV5-1 and TRBJ2-1, with TRBD2 matching 9 bases. Trimming at V came to 3 bases and at J to 6 bases, leaving 7 bases not matched to a gene. Germline V gene lookup returns CDR1 SGHRS and CDR2 YFSETQ. The length of the CDR3 is 15 residues. In DNA, the CDR3 is TGCGCCAGCAGCTGGCGGGGGGGCGGCGGCAATGAGCAGTTCTTC. Its translation: CASSWRGGGGNEQFF.

This rearrangement joins TRBV6-5 to TRBJ1-1; TRBD1 is a possible D gene (5 bases). The CDR3 length is 15 residues. V dropped 2 bases and J dropped 4 bases, with 14 bases sitting between them. Germline CDR1 and CDR2: MNHEY and SVGAGI. CDR3 sequence (DNA): TGTGCCAGCAGTTACACGGGGACTACGGGCACTGAAGCTTTCTTT. This sequence encodes CASSYTGTTGTEAFF.

V is TRBV6-1 and J is TRBJ1-5, with D possibly TRBD1 on 6 matching bases. Trimming stripped 7 bases from V and 6 bases from J, with 19 bases between. The length of the CDR3 is 15 residues. Germline CDR1 reads MNHNS; CDR2 reads SASEGT. The CDR3 region is CASTGHFRQVQPQHF. The DNA of the CDR3 is TGTGCCAGCACGGGACACTTTCGCCAAGTTCAGCCCCAGCATTTT.

The CDR3 DNA is TGTGCCAGCAGTTTATATGGCTCCGGAACTGGAAACACCATATATTTT. It yields the protein CASSLYGSGTGNTIYF. The V call is TRBV28, the J call TRBJ1-3; D unresolved. Trimming took off 1 base at V and 2 bases at J, with 12 bases between the two ends. The CDR3 is 16 residues long. Germline loops: CDR1 MDHEN, CDR2 SYDVKM.